This entry is about one TCR beta chain. The antigen is unknown. Sampled while nominally healthy, donors likely had unrecorded immune exposures. The CDR3 loop spans 16 amino acids. The germline gives CDR1 SGHTA, CDR2 FQGNSA. J was trimmed by 3 bases and V by 1 base; bases with no gene match: 6. Use of 60 Vbeta and 13 Jbeta primers characterized the PCR. Here immunoSEQ multiplex PCR was the method, and the copy in TCRdb shows in-frame clones only, minus some. The table includes about 160,000 clones, more than 60% detected once. This specimen comes from a study of cytomegalovirus exposure and HLA in healthy donors. Regarding the study as a whole: Among immune exposure information, only CMV serostatus was available. Later work found most CMV-associated TCR beta chains apparently HLA-restricted. Researchers reported in a later analysis that common viral pathogens appeared linked to several top clusters.

The sequence derives from a woman in her thirties in good health and CMV-seronegative. The sequencing input was PBMCs. This chain connects TRBV7-2 to TRBJ2-1, with 7 bases aligning to TRBD2. The CDR3 sequence: CASSLVRLAVYNEQFF. The CDR3, as DNA: TGTGCCAGCAGCTTAGTCCGGCTAGCGGTCTACAATGAGCAGTTCTTC.